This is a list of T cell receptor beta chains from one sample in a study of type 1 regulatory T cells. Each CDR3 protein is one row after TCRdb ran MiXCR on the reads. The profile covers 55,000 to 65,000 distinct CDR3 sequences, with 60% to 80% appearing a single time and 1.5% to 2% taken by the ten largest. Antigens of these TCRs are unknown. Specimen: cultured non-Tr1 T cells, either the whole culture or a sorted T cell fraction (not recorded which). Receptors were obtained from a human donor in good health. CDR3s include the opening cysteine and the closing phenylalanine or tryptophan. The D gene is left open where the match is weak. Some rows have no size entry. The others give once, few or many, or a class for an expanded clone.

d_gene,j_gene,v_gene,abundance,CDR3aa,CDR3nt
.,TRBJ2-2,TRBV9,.,CASSVEVHTGELFF,TGTGCCAGCAGCGTAGAGGTCCACACCGGGGAGCTGTTTTTT
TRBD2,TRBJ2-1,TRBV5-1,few,CASSLFAGGLNEQFF,TGCGCCAGCAGCTTGTTTGCGGGAGGGCTTAATGAGCAGTTCTTC
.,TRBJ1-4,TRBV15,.,CATSRAPATNEKLFF,TGTGCCACCAGCAGAGCCCCTGCAACTAATGAAAAACTGTTTTTT
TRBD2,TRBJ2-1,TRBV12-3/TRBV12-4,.,CASTSGVYNEQFF,TGTGCCAGCACTAGCGGGGTCTACAATGAGCAGTTCTTC
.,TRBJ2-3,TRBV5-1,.,CASSLSFGDTQYF,TGCGCCAGCAGCTTGTCCTTTGGAGATACGCAGTATTTT
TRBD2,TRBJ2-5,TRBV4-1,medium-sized,CASSRPGLADQETQYF,TGCGCCAGCAGCCGCCCGGGACTAGCGGATCAAGAGACCCAGTACTTC
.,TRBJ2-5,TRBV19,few,CASSIDHGETQYF,TGTGCCAGTAGTATAGATCACGGGGAGACCCAGTACTTC
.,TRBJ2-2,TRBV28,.,CASSGGLPRSGELFF,TGTGCCAGCAGTGGGGGACTTCCGAGGTCCGGGGAGCTGTTTTTT
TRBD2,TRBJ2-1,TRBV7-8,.,CASRRTSGRNEQFF,TGTGCCAGCAGGCGAACTAGCGGGAGAAATGAGCAGTTCTTC
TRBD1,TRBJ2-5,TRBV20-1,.,CSAPPSGTGSKTQYF,TGCAGTGCCCCGCCGAGTGGGACAGGGTCAAAGACCCAGTACTTC
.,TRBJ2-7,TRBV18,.,CASSNGGAYEQYF,TGTGCCAGCTCAAACGGAGGGGCCTACGAGCAGTACTTC
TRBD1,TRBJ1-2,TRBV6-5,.,CASSYSQGGYTF,TGTGCCAGCAGTTACTCACAGGGGGGCTACACCTTC
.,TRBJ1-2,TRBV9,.,CASSGTVPNYGYTF,TGTGCCAGCAGCGGGACGGTCCCTAACTATGGCTACACCTTC
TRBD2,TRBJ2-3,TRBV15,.,CATSISGSTDTQYF,TGTGCCACCAGCATTAGCGGGAGCACAGATACGCAGTATTTT
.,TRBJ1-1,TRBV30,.,CAWSVERGQSGTAFF,TGTGCCTGGAGTGTAGAGCGGGGTCAGTCAGGTACAGCTTTCTTT
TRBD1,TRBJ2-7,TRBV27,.,CASSLWGWGTGGDYEQYF,TGTGCCAGCAGTTTATGGGGGTGGGGGACAGGGGGCGACTACGAGCAGTACTTC
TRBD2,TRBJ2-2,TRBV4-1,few,CASSQEVLAGGFGELFF,TGCGCCAGCAGCCAAGAAGTTCTAGCGGGAGGATTCGGGGAGCTGTTTTTT
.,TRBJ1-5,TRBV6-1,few,CASSTAGYQPQHF,TGTGCCAGCAGTACCGCGGGATATCAGCCCCAGCATTTT
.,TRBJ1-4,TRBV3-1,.,CASSQLPRWAGDYEKLFF,TGTGCCAGCAGCCAACTCCCACGGTGGGCAGGGGATTATGAAAAACTGTTTTTT
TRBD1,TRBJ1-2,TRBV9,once,CASSVTGQGNYGYTF,TGTGCCAGCAGCGTAACAGGACAGGGAAACTATGGCTACACCTTC
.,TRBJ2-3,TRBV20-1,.,CSAGGGGGTDTQYF,TGCAGTGCCGGGGGAGGGGGTGGCACAGATACGCAGTATTTT
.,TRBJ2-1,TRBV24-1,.,CATSDRRGGTLNEQFF,TGTGCCACCAGTGACCGCAGGGGGGGGACCCTCAATGAGCAGTTCTTC
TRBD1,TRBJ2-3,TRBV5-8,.,CASSLPGQGSTDTQYF,TGTGCCAGCAGCTTGCCGGGACAGGGGTCCACAGATACGCAGTATTTT
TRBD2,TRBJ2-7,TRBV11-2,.,CASSFQLAGTYEQYF,TGTGCCAGCAGCTTTCAACTAGCGGGGACCTACGAGCAGTACTTC
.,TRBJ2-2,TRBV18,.,CASSPQGYTGELFF,TGTGCCAGCTCACCACAGGGGTACACCGGGGAGCTGTTTTTT
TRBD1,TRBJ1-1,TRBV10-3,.,CAISGGGGTGNTEAFF,TGTGCCATCAGTGGAGGAGGCGGGACAGGGAACACTGAAGCTTTCTTT
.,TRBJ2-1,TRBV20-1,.,CSAREIRGNNEQFF,TGCAGTGCTAGAGAAATCCGGGGAAATAATGAGCAGTTCTTC
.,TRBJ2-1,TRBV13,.,CASSLPGTRGRGGGNEQFF,TGTGCCAGCAGCTTACCCGGCACCCGGGGGCGCGGGGGAGGCAATGAGCAGTTCTTC
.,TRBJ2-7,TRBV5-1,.,CASSLGDWTYEQYF,TGCGCCAGCAGCTTGGGGGATTGGACCTACGAGCAGTACTTC
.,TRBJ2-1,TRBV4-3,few,CASSPPGPLPYNEQFF,TGCGCCAGCAGCCCCCCTGGTCCCCTGCCCTACAATGAGCAGTTCTTC
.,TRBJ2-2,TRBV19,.,CASKGGTQGELFF,TGTGCCAGTAAGGGCGGAACTCAGGGGGAGCTGTTTTTT
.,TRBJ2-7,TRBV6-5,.,CASSYSTRGEQYF,TGTGCCAGCAGTTACTCTACCCGGGGCGAGCAGTACTTC
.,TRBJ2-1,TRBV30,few,CAWSGADNEQFF,TGTGCCTGGAGTGGAGCGGACAATGAGCAGTTCTTC
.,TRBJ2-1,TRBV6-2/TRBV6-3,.,CASSPSGGAMGEQFF,TGTGCCAGCAGTCCGTCAGGGGGGGCCATGGGTGAGCAGTTCTTC
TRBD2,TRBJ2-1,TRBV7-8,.,CASSFSGTSGSYNEQFF,TGTGCCAGCAGCTTCAGTGGAACTAGCGGTTCCTACAATGAGCAGTTCTTC
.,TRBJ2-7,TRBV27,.,CASSGIGLEQYF,TGTGCCAGCAGTGGGATTGGCCTCGAGCAGTACTTC
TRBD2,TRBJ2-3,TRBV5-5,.,CASSLRAGGTSGLRDTQYF,TGTGCCAGCAGCTTGCGGGCGGGTGGGACTAGCGGCCTCCGGGATACGCAGTATTTT
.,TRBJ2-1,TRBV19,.,CASMRELAFGNEQFF,TGTGCCAGTATGCGGGAATTGGCTTTTGGCAATGAGCAGTTCTTC
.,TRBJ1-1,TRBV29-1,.,CSGLERNTEAFF,TGCAGCGGACTGGAGAGGAACACTGAAGCTTTCTTT
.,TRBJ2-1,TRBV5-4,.,CASSPGPSRNEQFF,TGTGCCAGCAGCCCGGGCCCAAGTCGCAATGAGCAGTTCTTC
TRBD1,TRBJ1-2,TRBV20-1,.,CSAVDRLRNGYTF,TGCAGTGCTGTGGACAGGTTGAGGAATGGCTACACCTTC
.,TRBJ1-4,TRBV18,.,CASSPFSGNEKLFF,TGTGCCAGCTCACCATTCTCCGGGAATGAAAAACTGTTTTTT
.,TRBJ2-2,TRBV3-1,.,CASSRYNGGHTGELFF,TGTGCCAGCAGCCGATACAACGGGGGACACACCGGGGAGCTGTTTTTT
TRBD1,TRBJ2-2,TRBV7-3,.,CASSRDRGKAGELFF,TGTGCCAGCAGTCGGGACAGGGGAAAAGCCGGGGAGCTGTTTTTT
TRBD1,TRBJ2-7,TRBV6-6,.,CASSYSPSGRGQRLYEQYF,TGTGCCAGCAGTTACTCCCCATCCGGCAGGGGGCAAAGGCTCTACGAGCAGTACTTC
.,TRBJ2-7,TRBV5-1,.,CASSLAARSGPYEQYF,TGCGCCAGCAGCTTGGCCGCTCGAAGCGGCCCCTACGAGCAGTACTTC
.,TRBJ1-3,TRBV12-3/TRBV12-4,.,CASSPHRASGNTIYF,TGTGCCAGCAGTCCCCACAGGGCTTCTGGAAACACCATATATTTT
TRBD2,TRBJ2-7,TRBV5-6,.,CASSPNFPGLADYEQYF,TGTGCCAGCAGCCCCAACTTCCCGGGACTAGCGGATTACGAGCAGTACTTC
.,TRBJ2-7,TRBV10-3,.,CAISESGSSYEQYF,TGTGCCATCAGTGAGTCGGGCAGCAGCTACGAGCAGTACTTC
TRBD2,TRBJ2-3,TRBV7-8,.,CASSLLAGADTQYF,TGTGCCAGCAGCTTACTAGCGGGAGCAGATACGCAGTATTTT
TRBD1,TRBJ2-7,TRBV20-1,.,CSVSRDRGYEQYF,TGCAGTGTCTCCCGGGACAGGGGATACGAGCAGTACTTC
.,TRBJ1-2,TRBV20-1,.,CSASPSAGGYTF,TGCAGTGCTAGCCCCTCTGCTGGGGGCTACACCTTC
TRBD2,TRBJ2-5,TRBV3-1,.,CASSQDGASGTETQYF,TGTGCCAGCAGCCAAGATGGTGCTAGCGGGACGGAGACCCAGTACTTC
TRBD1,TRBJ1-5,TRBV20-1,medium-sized,CSAGTRGQQNQPQHF,TGCAGTGCTGGGACCCGGGGACAGCAAAATCAGCCCCAGCATTTT
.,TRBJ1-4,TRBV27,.,CASSKGTGLNEKLFF,TGTGCCAGCAGTAAGGGGACCGGGCTTAATGAAAAACTGTTTTTT